Given below is one T cell receptor beta chain in context. Its antigen is currently unknown. TCR beta cDNA libraries included unique molecular identifiers. TCRdb reanalysed the PCR reads using MiXCR and keeps one entry per CDR3 protein. The data show approximately 730,000 distinct CDR3 sequences, roughly 46% seen once. The CDR3 has 13 amino acids. CDR1 and CDR2 from the germline V gene are MDHEN and SYDVKM. Between the trimmed V and J ends, which lost 2 bases and 6 bases, there was a span of 10 bases. This record belongs to a study of post-analysis software for immune sequencing data. General study results and limits: In patients, about 5 TRBV segments were more frequent than in controls, with TRBV5-6, TRBV5-1 and TRBV20-1 among them. With F measure, samples from one preparation batch clustered together strongly.

This clonotype originated in a girl aged 10-17 years with multiple sclerosis. This rearrangement joins TRBV28 to TRBJ2-5; D unresolved. Sequencing was done on a sample of blood. The CDR3 DNA reads TGTGCCAGCAGTTTAGTGGGTCCCCAGACCCAGTACTTC. Translating gives CASSLVGPQTQYF.